This T cell receptor (beta chain) was recovered during a study of cytomegalovirus exposure and HLA in healthy donors. PCR used 60 Vbeta primers and 13 Jbeta primers. The assay was immunoSEQ multiplex PCR, and TCRdb's table has in-frame clones only and misses some. The sample includes 140,000 or so clones, over 75% seen only once; the top ten take 1.7%. CDR3 length equals 15 residues. The germline gives CDR1 SGDLS, CDR2 YYNGEE. V shed 4 bases and J shed 0 bases, with 13 bases lying between them. The origin of this receptor is a woman in her 30s in good health and CMV-seronegative. The sequenced sample was PBMCs. This sequence joins TRBV9 and TRBJ1-1; maybe TRBD1 (5 bases). CDR3 in amino acids: CASSYLQALNTEAFF. As DNA, the CDR3 is TGTGCCAGCAGCTACCTACAGGCCTTGAACACTGAAGCTTTCTTT.